Below are 13 T cell receptor beta chains sequenced from a single sample in a study of early T cells in non-severe SARS-CoV-2 infection. Each CDR3 protein is one row after TCRdb ran MiXCR on the 5' RACE reads. The data show approximately 63,000 distinct CDR3 sequences, 5.5% to 7% seen once. The specimen comprised whole blood, sampled at baseline. These receptors were collected from an adult who was a healthcare worker with PCR-confirmed SARS-CoV-2 infection or an uninfected control (not recorded which).

This clonotype has at least ten counts. V is TRBV6-5 and J is TRBJ2-1; 7 bases map to TRBD2. Germline CDR1 MNHEY, CDR2 SVGAGI. V gave up 8 bases and J gave up 0 bases; unmatched junction bases: 4. The CDR3 is made up of 14 amino acids. The CDR3 spells CASSGGSSYNEQFF. The CDR3 nucleotides read TGTGCCAGCTCCGGCGGGAGCTCCTACAATGAGCAGTTCTTC.

In this sample, this clonotype turned up many times. The V call is TRBV11-2, the J call TRBJ1-1; TRBD1 is a possible D gene (6 bases). Germline values: CDR1 SGHAT, CDR2 FQNNGV. The CDR3 length is 15 residues. V lost 0 bases and J 5 bases, leaving 13 bases between the germline ends. The CDR3 DNA reads as TGTGCCAGCAGCTTAGATGGGCAGGGGAGAACTGAAGCTTTCTTT. It yields the protein CASSLDGQGRTEAFF.

This clonotype was counted ten times or more. This rearrangement joins TRBV5-1 to TRBJ2-4; 9 bases fit TRBD1. The CDR3 runs to 14 residues. The germline V gene encodes CDR1 SGHRS and CDR2 YFSETQ. Trimming took 3 bases from V and 7 from J; bases not matched to a gene: 5. The CDR3 region has the DNA TGCGCCAGCAGCTCTGGACAGGGGTCGAACATTCAGTACTTC. It specifies CASSSGQGSNIQYF.

This clonotype has ten or more counts. This chain joins TRBV7-9 and TRBJ2-7; 9 bases are shared with TRBD1. The CDR3 is made up of 15 amino acids. The junction had 8 bases not matched to a gene; V was cut back by 2 bases and J by 6 bases. CDR1 and CDR2 from the germline V gene are SEHNR and FQNEAQ (reference sequence). The CDR3, as DNA: TGTGCCAGCAGCTTACTGGGACAGGGTTCTAGCGAGCAGTACTTC. This encodes CASSLLGQGSSEQYF. Full variable domain (missing parts from reference TRBV7-9 and TRBJ2-7): DTGVSQNPRHKITKRGQNVTFRCDPISEHNRLYWYRQTLGQGPEFLTYFQNEAQLEKSRLLSDRFSAERPKGSFSTLEIQRTEQGDSAMYLCASSLLGQGSSEQYFGPGTRLTVT.

This clonotype was seen at least ten times. The chain links TRBV21-1 to TRBJ2-3; the listed D gene, TRBD1, was not tested against the DNA. TRBV21-1 is described as a pseudogene. CDR3 length: 15 residues. CDR3 region: CASSNRDTLTDTQYF. The CDR3 bases are TGTGCCAGCAGCAACCGGGACACCCTCACAGATACGCAGTATTTT.

This clonotype was recorded many times. The chain carries TRBV20-1 and TRBJ2-4, with unresolved D. Germline V gene data show CDR1 as DFQATT and CDR2 as SNEGSKA (reference sequence). V lost 2 bases, J lost 5 bases, and 10 bases lay in between. The CDR3 is 13 amino acids. CDR3 DNA sequence: TGCAGTGCTAGATGGCTAGATGAAAACATTCAGTACTTC. This encodes CSARWLDENIQYF.

This clonotype occurred many times. This chain connects TRBV9 to TRBJ2-7, with 9 bases aligning to TRBD2. Germline-derived CDR1 and CDR2 are SGDLS and YYNGEE. There are 16 residues in the CDR3. Trimming took 0 bases from V and 9 from J; bases not matched to a gene: 13. The chain's CDR3 is CASSVGGGSGGLGQYF. CDR3 nucleotides: TGTGCCAGCAGCGTAGGCGGCGGTAGCGGGGGCCTGGGGCAGTACTTC.

Many counts were recorded for this clonotype. This chain links TRBV3-1 with TRBJ2-7; tentative D call: TRBD2 (7 bases). V was pared by 4 bases and J by 3 bases, with 16 bases between. CDR3 length equals 15 residues. Looked up from germline, CDR1 is LGHDT and CDR2 is YNNKEL (reference sequence). CDR3 residues: CASSPGVTSSYEQYF. CDR3 DNA: TGTGCCAGCAGCCCAGGGGTGACTAGCAGCTACGAGCAGTACTTC.

This clonotype has only a few counts. This chain joins TRBV19 and TRBJ2-7; 9 positions agree with TRBD1. The CDR3 contains 18 residues. Germline CDR1 LNHDA, CDR2 SQIVND (reference sequence). V was pared by 5 bases and J by 3 bases, with 17 bases of the junction left unmatched. The CDR3 reads CASSLSENHGTGLYEQYF. DNA for the CDR3: TGTGCCAGTAGTCTCTCCGAAAATCACGGGACAGGGCTCTACGAGCAGTACTTC.

Many counts were recorded for this clonotype. The V gene is TRBV28, the J gene TRBJ2-5, with D hard to call. The CDR3 has 11 residues. The V end lost 3 bases, the J end lost 4 bases, and 3 bases lay between the germline ends. From germline, CDR1 is MDHEN and CDR2 SYDVKM. This CDR3 is CASSFRETQYF. CDR3 nucleotides: TGTGCCAGCAGTTTCAGAGAGACCCAGTACTTC.

This clonotype was counted at least ten times. The V gene is TRBV2, the J gene TRBJ2-1; TRBD2 agrees at 10 bases. V was pared by 0 bases and J by 7 bases, with 9 bases of the junction left unmatched. CDR3 length: 17 residues. Germline CDR1 and CDR2: SNHLY and FYNNEI. CDR3 in DNA: TGTGCCAGCAGTGAAGCGAGACCTAGCGGGAGCTTTAATGAGCAGTTCTTC. It translates to CASSEARPSGSFNEQFF.

The CDR3 DNA follows: TGTGCCAGCAGTAGGGGGGACGTGAGCGGGGAGCTGTTTTTT. Its translation is CASSRGDVSGELFF. The rearrangement links TRBV11-2 to TRBJ2-2; either TRBD1 or TRBD2 may fit D (6 bases each). The V gene's germline CDR1 is SGHAT and CDR2 FQNNGV. This CDR3 comprises 14 residues. The V end lost 6 bases, the J end lost 7 bases, and 15 bases lay between the germline ends.

This clonotype came up many times. The V call is TRBV6-5, the J call TRBJ1-5; maybe TRBD1 (5 bases). V lost 5 bases and J 1 base, leaving 18 bases between the germline ends. The CDR3 has 17 residues. The germline CDR1 and CDR2 sequences are MNHEY and SVGAGI. CDR3 protein: CASSPSPGDVSNQPQHF. CDR3 bases: TGTGCCAGCAGTCCCTCCCCGGGGGATGTAAGCAATCAGCCCCAGCATTTT.